Following are 20 T cell receptor beta chains from one sample sequenced in a study of shared T cell receptors in the human thymus. Sequencing used immunoSEQ multiplex PCR; TCRdb keeps in-frame clones, though not all of them. The sample yields about 380,000 clones, approximately 95% seen once. The source material was thymocytes. The source is a human donor.

V is TRBV4-1 and J is TRBJ2-7; no reliable D call. V lost 1 base and J lost 4, with 14 bases in between. Germline lookup yields CDR1 MGHRA and CDR2 YSYEKL. The length of the CDR3 is 15 residues. The CDR3 DNA reads TGCGCCAGCAGCCAAGTTCGTTGGAAATCGTACGAGCAGTACTTC. Its protein is CASSQVRWKSYEQYF.

This chain connects TRBV28 to TRBJ2-3; 9 nucleotides line up with TRBD2. V gave up 4 bases and J gave up 5 bases; unmatched junction bases: 7. CDR3 length: 15 residues. The germline gives CDR1 MDHEN, CDR2 SYDVKM. CDR3 region: CASSWSLAGEDTQYF. CDR3 in DNA: TGTGCCAGCAGTTGGAGCTTAGCGGGAGAAGATACGCAGTATTTT.

V usage is TRBV28 and J usage is TRBJ2-7; 11 nucleotides align to TRBD2. The germline V gene encodes CDR1 MDHEN and CDR2 SYDVKM. CDR3 length: 16 residues. V lost 2 bases, J lost 6 bases, and 9 bases stayed unmatched. The CDR3 DNA sequence: TGTGCCAGCAGTTTAGCCCAACTAGCGGGAGAAGGCGAGCAGTACTTC. It codes for CASSLAQLAGEGEQYF.

The chain links TRBV10-2 to TRBJ1-4, with D maybe TRBD1 (5 bases). V lost 0 bases and J lost 0, with 14 bases in between. Germline values: CDR1 WSHSY, CDR2 SAAADI. The CDR3 extends over 18 amino acids. The CDR3 region has the DNA TGCGCCAGCAGTGAGTCGTACAGGAAAGGAGCAACTAATGAAAAACTGTTTTTT. Translated: CASSESYRKGATNEKLFF.

This chain links TRBV27 with TRBJ2-1; D is undetermined. CDR1 MNHEY and CDR2 SMNVEV come from the germline V gene (reference sequence). The CDR3 spans 16 residues. V was clipped by 2 bases and J by 0 bases, with 11 bases between them. DNA for the CDR3: TGTGCCAGCAGTTTAAATCGCCCCAGCTCCTACAATGAGCAGTTCTTC. Translated: CASSLNRPSSYNEQFF.

This clone was recorded only once. J is TRBJ1-5 and V is TRBV25-1, with 12 bases fitting TRBD1. Germline V gene lookup returns CDR1 MGHDK and CDR2 SYGVNS. Trimming at V came to 6 bases and at J to 3 bases, leaving 6 bases not matched to a gene. This CDR3 comprises 16 residues. The CDR3 DNA is TGTGCCAGCAGCCAAGGGACAGGGGGCATCAATCAGCCCCAGCATTTT. Translation: CASSQGTGGINQPQHF.

The chain carries TRBV5-4 and TRBJ1-3; D gene uncertain. Trimming took off 6 bases at V and 4 bases at J, with 20 bases between the two ends. Germline V gene lookup returns CDR1 SGHNT and CDR2 YYREEE (reference sequence). This CDR3 is built from 16 residues. CDR3 sequence: CASTLLDGSAGNTIYF. The CDR3 bases are TGTGCCAGCACCCTCTTGGATGGCAGCGCCGGAAACACCATATATTTT.

The chain joins TRBV7-9 to TRBJ2-7, with 8 bases fitting TRBD2. Per the germline V gene, CDR1 is SEHNR and CDR2 is FQNEAQ (reference sequence). The CDR3 has 19 residues. Trimming at V came to 5 bases and at J to 4 bases, leaving 22 bases not matched to a gene. The CDR3 spells CASSPGFGKRGTRIYEQYF. For the CDR3, the DNA is TGTGCCAGCAGCCCTGGTTTTGGAAAGCGGGGGACCCGCATTTACGAGCAGTACTTC. Combining the CDR3 with reference TRBV7-9 and TRBJ2-7 gives the whole variable domain DTGVSQNPRHKITKRGQNVTFRCDPISEHNRLYWYRQTLGQGPEFLTYFQNEAQLEKSRLLSDRFSAERPKGSFSTLEIQRTEQGDSAMYLCASSPGFGKRGTRIYEQYFGPGTRLTVT.

This clone has more than one count but fewer than ten. The genes are TRBV7-3 and TRBJ1-4, with a tentative D call TRBD1 (6 bases). The CDR3 runs 13 residues. Germline V gene data show CDR1 as SGHTA and CDR2 as FQGTGA. Trimming stripped 1 base from V and 8 bases from J, with 8 bases between. The CDR3 bases are TGTGCCAGCAGCTTAATGCAGGGGGAAAAACTGTTTTTT. Encoded protein: CASSLMQGEKLFF.

This clone was recorded a few times. The chain joins TRBV9 to TRBJ1-2; no firm D call. Trimming pared 0 bases from V and 4 bases from J, leaving 7 bases between. CDR1 and CDR2 (germline): SGDLS, YYNGEE. The CDR3 spans 13 residues. CDR3 protein: CASSVVRVYGYTF. CDR3 nucleotide sequence: TGTGCCAGCAGCGTAGTCCGGGTCTATGGCTACACCTTC.

The chain is built from TRBV5-1 and TRBJ2-7; possibly TRBD1 or TRBD2 for D (5 bases each). CDR3 length equals 14 residues. The germline V gene has CDR1 SGHRS and CDR2 YFSETQ. The ends were cut back, 1 base at V and 6 bases at J, with 14 bases in the middle. The CDR3 sequence is CASSLKFWDGEQYF. The DNA of the CDR3 is TGCGCCAGCAGCTTGAAATTCTGGGACGGCGAGCAGTACTTC.

V is TRBV6-9 and J is TRBJ2-1, with D perhaps matching TRBD1 or TRBD2 (6 bases each). Germline V gives CDR1 MNHGY, CDR2 SVAAGI. Trimming shortened V by 7 bases and J by 7 bases, and 17 bases separated the two germline ends. CDR3 length: 14 residues. The CDR3, as DNA: TGTGCCAGCAAAATGCGGCGGAGGGGGAATGAGCAGTTCTTC. Amino acid sequence: CASKMRRRGNEQFF.

The chain couples TRBV19 to TRBJ1-1; 7 nucleotides match TRBD1. The J segment lost 5 bases and the V segment lost 1 base, leaving 1 base of the junction unmatched. The CDR3 totals 13 residues. Per germline, CDR1 LNHDA and CDR2 SQIVND (reference sequence). The CDR3 sequence is CASSIAGGTEAFF. As DNA, the CDR3 is TGTGCCAGTAGTATAGCAGGGGGGACTGAAGCTTTCTTT.

The J gene is TRBJ2-1, the V gene TRBV27; no reliable D call. The germline V gene has CDR1 MNHEY and CDR2 SMNVEV (reference sequence). Trimming stripped 6 bases from V and 0 bases from J, with 6 bases between. This CDR3 spans 13 amino acids. CDR3 sequence (DNA): TGTGCCAGCAGCGGGCTCTCCTACAATGAGCAGTTCTTC. As protein: CASSGLSYNEQFF.

The chain has TRBV7-3 and TRBJ2-1; the match to TRBD2 covers 8 bases. The germline gives CDR1 SGHTA, CDR2 FQGTGA. The CDR3 covers 18 residues. The V gene end was trimmed by 2 bases and the J gene end by 8 bases; junction bases not matched to a gene: 17. The CDR3 here is CASSLDSSGKSLSYEQFF. Written as DNA, the CDR3 is TGTGCCAGCAGCTTAGATAGTAGCGGGAAATCCCTTTCGTATGAGCAGTTCTTC.

This CDR3 reads CASMNKGGVDTEAFF. Written as DNA, the CDR3 is TGTGCCAGCATGAATAAGGGAGGTGTAGACACTGAAGCTTTCTTT. The rearrangement joins TRBV6-1 to TRBJ1-1; D remains unclear. Germline assignment: CDR1 MNHNS and CDR2 SASEGT. With 7 bases removed from V and 3 bases from J, the gap between germline ends came to 18 bases. This CDR3 has 15 residues.

The chain carries TRBV6-1 and TRBJ1-4; the D is unclear. The CDR3 runs 17 residues. V lost 2 bases, J lost 3 bases, and 16 bases lay in between. Germline CDR1 reads MNHNS; CDR2 reads SASEGT. CDR3 sequence: CASSEKGPHWANEKLFF. CDR3 bases: TGTGCCAGCAGTGAAAAAGGGCCTCACTGGGCTAATGAAAAACTGTTTTTT.

The chain recombines TRBV27 with TRBJ2-2; D not resolved. This CDR3 is 14 amino acids long. The germline V gene encodes CDR1 MNHEY and CDR2 SMNVEV (reference sequence). V lost 7 bases to trimming and J lost 8 bases, with 17 bases between them. As DNA, the CDR3 is TGTGCCAGCATCAAATCCGGCGTGCCGGGGGAGCTGTTTTTT. Amino acids: CASIKSGVPGELFF.

This sequence joins TRBV5-4 and TRBJ2-7; 7 bases map to TRBD1. The V segment lost 2 bases and the J segment 4 bases; nucleotides outside the gene matches: 0. This CDR3 region has 12 residues. The V gene's germline CDR1 is SGHNT and CDR2 YYREEE (reference sequence). CDR3 DNA: TGTGCCAGCAGCTTCAGGGGGTACGAGCAGTACTTC. It translates to CASSFRGYEQYF.

This clone has only one observation. The chain combines TRBV5-1 with TRBJ2-1; D call uncertain. V was shortened by 2 bases and J by 7 bases, with 13 bases between the two germline ends. Per germline, CDR1 SGHRS and CDR2 YFSETQ. The CDR3 runs to 14 residues. In DNA form, the CDR3 reads TGCGCCAGCAGCTTCCTCCCCAATAGGAATGAGCAGTTCTTC. This sequence encodes CASSFLPNRNEQFF.